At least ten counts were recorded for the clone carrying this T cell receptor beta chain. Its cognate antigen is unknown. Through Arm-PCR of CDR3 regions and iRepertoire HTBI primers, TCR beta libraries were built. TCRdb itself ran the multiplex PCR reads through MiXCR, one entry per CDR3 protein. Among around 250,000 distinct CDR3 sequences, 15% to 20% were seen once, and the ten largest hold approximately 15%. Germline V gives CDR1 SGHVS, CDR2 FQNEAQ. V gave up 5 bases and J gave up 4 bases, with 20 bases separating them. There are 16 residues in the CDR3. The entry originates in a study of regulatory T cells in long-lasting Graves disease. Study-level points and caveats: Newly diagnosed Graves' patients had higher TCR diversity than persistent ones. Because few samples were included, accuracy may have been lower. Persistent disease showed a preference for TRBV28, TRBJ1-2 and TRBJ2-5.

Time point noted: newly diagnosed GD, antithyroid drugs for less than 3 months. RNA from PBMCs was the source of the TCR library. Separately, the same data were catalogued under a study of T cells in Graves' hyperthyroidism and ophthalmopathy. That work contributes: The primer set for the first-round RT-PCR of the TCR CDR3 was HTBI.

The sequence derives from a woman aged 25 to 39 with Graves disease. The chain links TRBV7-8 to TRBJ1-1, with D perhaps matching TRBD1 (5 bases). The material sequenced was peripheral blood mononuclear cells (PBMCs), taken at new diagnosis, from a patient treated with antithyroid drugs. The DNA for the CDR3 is TGTGCCAGCAGCCTCCTTGAACAGGCGCTGGGCACTGAAGCTTTCTTT. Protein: CASSLLEQALGTEAFF.